These 5 T cell receptor beta chains were sequenced from one sample in a study of CD8 T cells in Susac syndrome. Random hexamers served to reverse transcribe roughly 0.5 to 1 ug RNA. TCRdb analysed the immunoSEQ multiplex PCR reads with MiXCR anew, one entry per CDR3 protein. The sample contains approximately 120,000 distinct CDR3 sequences, 91% of which appear only once. The specimen sequenced was CD8+ T cells from PBMCs. The source is a human donor with multiple sclerosis.

This chain uses TRBV10-3 with TRBJ2-7; 11 nucleotides align to TRBD2. CDR1 is ENHRY and CDR2 is SYGVKD in the germline V gene. The CDR3 consists of 15 residues. V lost 6 bases and J lost 4; bases outside the gene matches: 8. The CDR3 nucleotides are TGTGCCATCAGCGATGGGACTAGCGGACAATACGAGCAGTACTTC. Translation gives CAISDGTSGQYEQYF.

The gene calls are TRBV7-6 and TRBJ2-7; 11 bases match TRBD1. CDR3 length: 14 amino acids. J gave up 3 bases and V 3 bases, and 1 base lay outside the gene matches. Looked up from germline, CDR1 is SGHVS and CDR2 is FNYEAQ. In DNA, the CDR3 is TGTGCCAGCAGCTTTGGGACAGGGGGCTACGAGCAGTACTTC. Amino acid sequence: CASSFGTGGYEQYF.

This CDR3 is CASSRAGEETQYF. CDR3 nucleotides: TGTGCCAGCAGCAGAGCGGGAGAAGAGACCCAGTACTTC. The chain carries TRBV7-9 and TRBJ2-5; TRBD2 aligns across 8 bases. The ends lost 5 bases at V and 3 bases at J; junction bases unmatched: 2. The CDR3 consists of 13 residues. Germline V gene sequence: CDR1 SEHNR, CDR2 FQNEAQ (reference sequence).

The rearrangement uses TRBV18 and TRBJ1-1; 7 nucleotides agree with TRBD1. Germline V gene lookup returns CDR1 KGHSH and CDR2 LQKENI. The ends lost 3 bases at V and 5 bases at J; junction bases unmatched: 9. The CDR3 consists of 15 residues. The CDR3 DNA sequence: TGTGCCAGCTCACCCCCGACAGGGTTGGGGACTGAAGCTTTCTTT. Its protein product is CASSPPTGLGTEAFF.

This sequence joins TRBV5-4 and TRBJ1-1; no clear D. This CDR3 spans 15 amino acids. The germline V gene encodes CDR1 SGHNT and CDR2 YYREEE (reference sequence). V was cut by 3 bases and J by 4 bases, with 16 bases left in between. CDR3 DNA: TGTGCCAGCAGCTACCAGGTCGGGTTTGTCACTGAAGCTTTCTTT. It is translated as CASSYQVGFVTEAFF.